This T cell receptor beta chain was found in a study of cytomegalovirus exposure and HLA in healthy donors. As for this clone: Its antigen is undetermined.

This PCR relied on a set of 60 Vbeta primers and 13 Jbeta primers. The data were produced by immunoSEQ multiplex PCR, yet TCRdb's version contains in-frame clones alone and is incomplete. Of 100,000 or so clones listed, roughly 70% are singletons. In germline, CDR1 is MNHEY, CDR2 SVGAGI. V was shortened by 5 bases and J by 6 bases, with 11 bases between the two germline ends. The length of the CDR3 is 13 residues. Regarding the study as a whole: The availability of immune exposure information extended only to CMV serostatus. High specificity and sensitivity for cytomegalovirus status were reported for the classifier. In vitro assays verified that a few CMV-associated chains recognized CMV antigens specifically.

These donors counted as nominally healthy when sampled, but unrecorded immune exposures were likely. The chain recombines TRBV6-5 with TRBJ1-5, with a possible D match to TRBD1 (6 bases). The TCR sequence derives from a man over 45 in good health and CMV-seronegative. Sample: PBMCs. The CDR3 nucleotides are TGTGCCAGCAGTCGCACGGACAGTCAGCCCCAGCATTTT. Protein: CASSRTDSQPQHF.